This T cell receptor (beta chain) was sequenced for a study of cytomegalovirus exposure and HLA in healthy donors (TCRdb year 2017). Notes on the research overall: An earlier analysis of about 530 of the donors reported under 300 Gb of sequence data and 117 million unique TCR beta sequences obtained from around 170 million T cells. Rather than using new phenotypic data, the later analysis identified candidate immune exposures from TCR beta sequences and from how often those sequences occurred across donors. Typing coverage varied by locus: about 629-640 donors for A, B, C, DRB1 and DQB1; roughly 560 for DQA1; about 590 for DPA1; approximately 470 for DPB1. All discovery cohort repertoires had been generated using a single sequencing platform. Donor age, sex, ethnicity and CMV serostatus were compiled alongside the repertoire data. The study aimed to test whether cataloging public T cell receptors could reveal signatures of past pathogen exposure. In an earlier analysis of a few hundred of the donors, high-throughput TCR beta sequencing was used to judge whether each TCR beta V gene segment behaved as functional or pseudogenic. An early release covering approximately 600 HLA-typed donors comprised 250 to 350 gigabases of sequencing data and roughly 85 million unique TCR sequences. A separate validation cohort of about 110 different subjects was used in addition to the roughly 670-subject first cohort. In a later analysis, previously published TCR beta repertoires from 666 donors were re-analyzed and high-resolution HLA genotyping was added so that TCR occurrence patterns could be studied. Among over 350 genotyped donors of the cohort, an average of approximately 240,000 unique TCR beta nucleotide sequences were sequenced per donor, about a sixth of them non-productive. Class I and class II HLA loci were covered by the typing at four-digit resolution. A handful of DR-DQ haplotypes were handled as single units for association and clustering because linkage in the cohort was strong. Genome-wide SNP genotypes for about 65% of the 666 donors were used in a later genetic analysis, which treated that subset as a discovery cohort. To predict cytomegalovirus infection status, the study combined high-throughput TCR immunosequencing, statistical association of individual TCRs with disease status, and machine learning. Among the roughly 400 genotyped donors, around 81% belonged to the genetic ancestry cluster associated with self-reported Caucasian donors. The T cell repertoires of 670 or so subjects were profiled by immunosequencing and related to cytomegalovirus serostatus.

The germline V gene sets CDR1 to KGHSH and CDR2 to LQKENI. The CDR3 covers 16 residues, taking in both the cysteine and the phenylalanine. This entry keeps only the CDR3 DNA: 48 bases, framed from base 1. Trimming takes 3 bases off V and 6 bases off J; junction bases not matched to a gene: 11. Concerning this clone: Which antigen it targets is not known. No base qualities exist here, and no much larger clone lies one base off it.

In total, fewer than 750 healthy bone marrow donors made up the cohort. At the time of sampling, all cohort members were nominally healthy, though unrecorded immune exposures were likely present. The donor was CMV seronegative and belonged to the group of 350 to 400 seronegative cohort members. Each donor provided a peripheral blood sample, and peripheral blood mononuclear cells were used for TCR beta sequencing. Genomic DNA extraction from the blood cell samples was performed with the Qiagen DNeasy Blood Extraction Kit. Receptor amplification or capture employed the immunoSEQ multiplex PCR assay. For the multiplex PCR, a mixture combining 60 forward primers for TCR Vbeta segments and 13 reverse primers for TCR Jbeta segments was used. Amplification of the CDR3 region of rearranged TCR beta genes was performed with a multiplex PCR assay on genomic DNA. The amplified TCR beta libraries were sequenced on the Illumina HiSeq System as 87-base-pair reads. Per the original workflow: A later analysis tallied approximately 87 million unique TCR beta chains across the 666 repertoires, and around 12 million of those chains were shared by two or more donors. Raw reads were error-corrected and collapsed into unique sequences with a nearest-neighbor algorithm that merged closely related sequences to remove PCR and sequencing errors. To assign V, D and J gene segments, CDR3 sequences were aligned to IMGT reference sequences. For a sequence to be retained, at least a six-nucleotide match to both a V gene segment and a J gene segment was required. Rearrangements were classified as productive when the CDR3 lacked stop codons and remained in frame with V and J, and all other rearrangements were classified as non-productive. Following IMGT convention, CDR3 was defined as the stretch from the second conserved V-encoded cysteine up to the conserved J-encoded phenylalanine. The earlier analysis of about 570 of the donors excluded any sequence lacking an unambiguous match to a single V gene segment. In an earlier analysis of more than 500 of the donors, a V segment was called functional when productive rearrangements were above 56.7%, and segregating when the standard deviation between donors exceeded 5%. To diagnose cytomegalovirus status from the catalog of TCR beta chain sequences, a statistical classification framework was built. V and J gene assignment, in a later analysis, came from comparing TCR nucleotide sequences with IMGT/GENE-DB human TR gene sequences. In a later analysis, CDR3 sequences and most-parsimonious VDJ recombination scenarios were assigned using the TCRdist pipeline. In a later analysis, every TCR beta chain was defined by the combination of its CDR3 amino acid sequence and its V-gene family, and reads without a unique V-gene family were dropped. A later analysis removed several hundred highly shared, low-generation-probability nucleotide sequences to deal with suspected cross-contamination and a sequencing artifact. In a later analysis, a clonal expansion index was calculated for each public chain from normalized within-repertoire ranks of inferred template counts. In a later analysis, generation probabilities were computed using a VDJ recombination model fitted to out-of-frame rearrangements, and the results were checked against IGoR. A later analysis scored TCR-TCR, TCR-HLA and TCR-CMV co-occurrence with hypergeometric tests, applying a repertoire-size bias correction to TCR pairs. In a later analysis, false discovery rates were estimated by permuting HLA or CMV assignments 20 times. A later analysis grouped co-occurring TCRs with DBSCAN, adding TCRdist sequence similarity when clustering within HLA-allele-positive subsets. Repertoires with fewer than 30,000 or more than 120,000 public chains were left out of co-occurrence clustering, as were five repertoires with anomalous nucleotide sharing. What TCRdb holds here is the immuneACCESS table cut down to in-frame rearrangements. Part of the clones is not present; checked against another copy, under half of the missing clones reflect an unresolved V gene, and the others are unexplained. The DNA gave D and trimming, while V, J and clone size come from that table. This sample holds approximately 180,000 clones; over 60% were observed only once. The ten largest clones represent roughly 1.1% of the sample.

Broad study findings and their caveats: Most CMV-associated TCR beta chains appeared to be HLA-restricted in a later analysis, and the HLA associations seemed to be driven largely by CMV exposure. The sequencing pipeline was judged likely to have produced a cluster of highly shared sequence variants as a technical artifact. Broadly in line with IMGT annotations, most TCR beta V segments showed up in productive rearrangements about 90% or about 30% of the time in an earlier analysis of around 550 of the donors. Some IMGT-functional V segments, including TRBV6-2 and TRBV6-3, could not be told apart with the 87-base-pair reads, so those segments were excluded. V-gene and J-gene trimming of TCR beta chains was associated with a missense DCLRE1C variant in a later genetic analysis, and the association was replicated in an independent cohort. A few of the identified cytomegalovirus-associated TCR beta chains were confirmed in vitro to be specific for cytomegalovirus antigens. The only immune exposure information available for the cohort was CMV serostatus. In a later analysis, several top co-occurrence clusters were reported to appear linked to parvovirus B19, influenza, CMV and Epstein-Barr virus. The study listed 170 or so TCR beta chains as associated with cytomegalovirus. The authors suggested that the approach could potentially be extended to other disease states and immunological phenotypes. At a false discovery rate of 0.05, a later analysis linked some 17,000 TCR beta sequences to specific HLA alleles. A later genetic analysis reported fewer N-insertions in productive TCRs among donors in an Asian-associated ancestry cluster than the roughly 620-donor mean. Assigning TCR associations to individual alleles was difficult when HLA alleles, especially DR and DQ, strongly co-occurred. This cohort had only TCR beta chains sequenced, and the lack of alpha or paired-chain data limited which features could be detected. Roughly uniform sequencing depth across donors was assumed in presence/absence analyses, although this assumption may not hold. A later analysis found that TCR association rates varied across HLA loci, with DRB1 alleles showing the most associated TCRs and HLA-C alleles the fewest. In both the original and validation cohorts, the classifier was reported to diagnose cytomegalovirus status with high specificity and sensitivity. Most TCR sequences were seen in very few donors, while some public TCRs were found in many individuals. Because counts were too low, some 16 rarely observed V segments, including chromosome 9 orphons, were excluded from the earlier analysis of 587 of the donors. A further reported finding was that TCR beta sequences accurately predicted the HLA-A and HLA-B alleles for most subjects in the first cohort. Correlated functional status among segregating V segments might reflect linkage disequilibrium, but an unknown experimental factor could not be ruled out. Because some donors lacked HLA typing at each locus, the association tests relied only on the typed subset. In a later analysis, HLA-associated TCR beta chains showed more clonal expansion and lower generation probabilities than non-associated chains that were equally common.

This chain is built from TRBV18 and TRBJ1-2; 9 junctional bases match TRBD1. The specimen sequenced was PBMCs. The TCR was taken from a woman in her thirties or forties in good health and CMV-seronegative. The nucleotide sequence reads TGTGCCAGCTCACCGGGGCTGGGACAGGGTGGGAATGGCTACACCTTC. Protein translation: CASSPGLGQGGNGYTF.